Following are 13 T cell receptor beta chains from one sample sequenced in a study of Ad26.COV2.S vaccination and SARS-CoV-2 variants. Sequenced by immunoSEQ multiplex PCR; TCRdb stores in-frame clones only, minus some. Among some 500,000 clones, 85% to 90% were seen once, and the ten largest hold about 2.5%. The sample's treatment: some 19 received Ad26.COV2.S at low or high dose, single or two shots; about five received placebo; per-sample allocation not given. After the first vaccine or placebo injection, samples were drawn on day 63. The sample was peripheral blood, taken in a trial of Ad26.COV2.S vaccine versus placebo. The receptor set was obtained from a person between 18 and 60 years old who received the Ad26.COV2.S COVID-19 vaccine or a placebo.

The chain is built from TRBV30 and TRBJ2-5; TRBD2 matches at 9 bases. The length of the CDR3 is 15 residues. V dropped 0 bases and J dropped 9; count of bases not matched to a gene: 11. Germline V gives CDR1 GTSNPN, CDR2 SVGIG (reference sequence). The DNA of the CDR3 is TGTGCCTGGAGTGTATTGTTTAGCGGGGGAGCGGCCCAGTACTTC. Translation: CAWSVLFSGGAAQYF.

This clone has a single count. The chain couples TRBV15 to TRBJ1-4; D perhaps matches TRBD1 (5 bases). CDR3 length: 14 amino acids. The V end was cut by 5 bases, the J end by 11 bases, with 18 bases between. Per germline, CDR1 LNHNV and CDR2 YYDKDF (reference sequence). The CDR3 DNA reads TGTGCCACCAGCGCCACAGGTCGCTTAGATAAACTGTTTTTT. Encoded protein: CATSATGRLDKLFF.

There are a few counts of this clone. This chain connects TRBV3-1 (or the pseudogene TRBV3-2) to TRBJ2-4, with 7 bases that match TRBD2. This CDR3 contains 20 residues. Germline V gene lookup returns CDR1 LGHDT and CDR2 YNNKEL (reference sequence). Trimming cost V 0 bases and J 2 bases; bases outside gene matches: 16. Here the CDR3 reads CASSQEGARGVGEPKNIQYF. CDR3 sequence (DNA): TGTGCCAGCAGCCAAGAGGGCGCCCGGGGGGTAGGGGAACCCAAAAACATTCAGTACTTC.

V gene TRBV7-2 combines with J gene TRBJ2-1; D is possibly TRBD2 (6 bases). Germline V gives CDR1 SGHTA, CDR2 FQGNSA. The CDR3 length is 17 residues. Trimming pared 4 bases from V and 2 bases from J, leaving 18 bases between. In DNA form, the CDR3 reads TGTGCCAGCAGCTCCTCACCTGGATGGGAGGCCTACAATGAGCAGTTCTTC. Translating it yields CASSSSPGWEAYNEQFF.

To note about this clone: Other DNA sequences in this specimen translate into the identical CDR3. The rearrangement uses TRBV7-9 and TRBJ1-1; no reliable D call. Per the germline V gene, CDR1 is SEHNR and CDR2 is FQNEAQ (reference sequence). Trimming left V 3 bases short and J 7 bases short, with 6 bases between. The CDR3 is 11 amino acids. This CDR3 reads CASSLGGEAFF. Written as DNA, the CDR3 is TGTGCCAGCAGCTTGGGCGGTGAAGCTTTCTTT.

The sample holds a few counts of this clone. The gene calls are TRBV5-4 and TRBJ1-5, with D possibly matching TRBD1 (5 bases). The CDR3 covers 14 residues. CDR1 is SGHNT and CDR2 is YYREEE in the germline V gene (reference sequence). Trimming took 4 bases from V and 1 from J, leaving 9 bases between them. The CDR3 coding sequence is TGTGCCAGCAGCCTTTCAGGGAGCAATCAGCCCCAGCATTTT. This gives the protein CASSLSGSNQPQHF.

CDR3 sequence (DNA): TGTGCCAGCGCGACAGATCCCGAGCAGTACGTC. It is translated as CASATDPEQYV. This chain uses TRBV21-1 with TRBJ2-7; the table assigns TRBD1, which was not confirmed against the DNA. TRBV21-1 is a pseudogene locus. The CDR3 is 11 amino acids.

V usage is TRBV10-3 and J usage is TRBJ1-1, with no clear D. Germline values: CDR1 ENHRY, CDR2 SYGVKD. The CDR3 runs to 13 residues. Trimming cost V 6 bases and J 0 bases, with 8 bases left between them. The DNA of the CDR3 is TGTGCCATCAGCAGTCACATGAACACTGAAGCTTTCTTT. Its translation: CAISSHMNTEAFF.

The chain employs TRBV5-4 and TRBJ1-6; a weak D match, TRBD1 (5 bases). The CDR3 runs to 13 residues. Between the trimmed V and J ends, which lost 0 bases and 7 bases, there was a span of 5 bases. The germline CDR1 and CDR2 sequences are SGHNT and YYREEE (reference sequence). The CDR3 sequence is CASSLDRNSPLHF. The CDR3 DNA reads TGTGCCAGCAGCTTGGACAGGAATTCACCCCTCCACTTT.

This clone was observed once. The chain has TRBV15 and TRBJ2-2, with D possibly TRBD2 on 6 matching bases. This CDR3 has 15 residues. The V gene's germline CDR1 is LNHNV and CDR2 YYDKDF (reference sequence). The V end lost 4 bases, the J end lost 2 bases, and 11 bases lay between the germline ends. CDR3 nucleotides: TGTGCCACCAGCACCGGAGGGACTAACACCGGGGAGCTGTTTTTT. The encoded protein is CATSTGGTNTGELFF.

This clone was seen once. The chain links TRBV4-3 to TRBJ1-2; TRBD1 is a possible D gene (6 bases). V was pared by 0 bases and J by 6 bases, with 20 bases between. From germline, CDR1 is LGHNA and CDR2 YSLEER. CDR3 length: 17 amino acids. The CDR3 sequence: CASSQDYYPGTLDGYTF. CDR3 DNA sequence: TGCGCCAGCAGCCAAGATTATTACCCCGGGACATTAGATGGCTACACCTTC.

This clone has more than one count but fewer than ten. The V and J genes are TRBV4-1 and TRBJ1-5; 10 bases are shared with TRBD1. This CDR3 is 15 amino acids long. Germline assignment: CDR1 MGHRA and CDR2 YSYEKL. V was clipped by 4 bases and J by 3 bases; unmatched bases: 3. The CDR3: CASSLDRGFNQPQHF. The CDR3 coding sequence is TGCGCCAGCAGCCTGGACAGGGGGTTCAATCAGCCCCAGCATTTT.

V usage is TRBV2 and J usage is TRBJ2-3; 9 bases are a match to TRBD2. The junction had 12 bases not matched to a gene; V was cut back by 6 bases and J by 5 bases. The CDR3 spans 16 residues. The germline V gene encodes CDR1 SNHLY and CDR2 FYNNEI. The CDR3: CASRVGTSMEVDTQYF. CDR3 sequence (DNA): TGTGCCAGCAGGGTCGGGACTAGCATGGAAGTAGATACGCAGTATTTT.